This TCR beta chain was identified in a study of blood T cell repertoires in COVID-19. Study-wide background: T cells, B-cell-depleted T cells, or PBMCs supplied cDNA or gDNA.

In the authors' workflow: Amplification of reference gene primers was used by the study to estimate nucleated cell counts. Some clones are missing from TCRdb's copy, which holds only in-frame ones; the method was immunoSEQ multiplex PCR. V and J calls and clone size are those listed in that table; D and trimming were worked out from the DNA. This sample carries over 100,000 clones, approximately 86% of them seen once, and the ten largest clones take more than 9.5%. Those enrolled in Seattle joined during active infection and were followed longitudinally afterward. Sequenced material: peripheral blood. This receptor was obtained from a woman in her 70s with COVID-19, enrolled during active disease.

The DNA for the CDR3 is TGTGCCAGCAGCTTGGAAGGCCGGGGAGAGACCCAGTACTTC. The encoded protein is CASSLEGRGETQYF. This chain uses TRBV5-4 with TRBJ2-5; tentatively, D is TRBD2 (5 bases). Per the germline V gene, CDR1 is SGHNT and CDR2 is YYREEE (reference sequence). This CDR3 is built from 14 residues. Trimming took 0 bases from V and 4 from J, leaving 10 bases between them.